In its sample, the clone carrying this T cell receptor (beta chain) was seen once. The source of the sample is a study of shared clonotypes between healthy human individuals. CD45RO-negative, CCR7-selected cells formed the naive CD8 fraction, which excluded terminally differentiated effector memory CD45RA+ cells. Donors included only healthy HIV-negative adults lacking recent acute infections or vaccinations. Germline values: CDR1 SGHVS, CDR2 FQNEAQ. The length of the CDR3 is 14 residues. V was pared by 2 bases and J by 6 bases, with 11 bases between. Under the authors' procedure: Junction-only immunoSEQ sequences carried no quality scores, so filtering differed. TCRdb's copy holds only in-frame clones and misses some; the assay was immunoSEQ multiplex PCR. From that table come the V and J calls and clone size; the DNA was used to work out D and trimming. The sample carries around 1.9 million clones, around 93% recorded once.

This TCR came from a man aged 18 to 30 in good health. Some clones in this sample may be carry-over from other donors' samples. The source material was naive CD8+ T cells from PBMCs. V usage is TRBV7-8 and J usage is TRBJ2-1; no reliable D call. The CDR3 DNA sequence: TGTGCCAGCAGCTTATCCCCCCTTAGCAATGAGCAGTTCTTC. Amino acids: CASSLSPLSNEQFF.